This T cell receptor (beta chain) was sequenced for a study of T cell repertoires in cytomegalovirus infection. General study points: CMV carriers having the relevant HLA were flagged by cumulative public TCR beta family frequency.

TCRdb called the reads again in MiXCR, with one record for every CDR3 protein. The profile shows about 55,000 distinct CDR3 sequences, about a fifth of them singletons. In the case of this clonotype: The antigen is unknown.

CDR1 is SGHTA, CDR2 FQGNSA, per germline. CDR3 length equals 16 residues. The V end lost 9 bases, the J end lost 3 bases, and 24 bases lay between the germline ends. The sample was CD8+ T cells from cultured PBMCs, taken from culture after CMV antigen stimulation. The receptor comes from a human donor in good health (CMV status not recorded). Some clones in this sample may be carry-over from other donors' samples. The chain links TRBV7-2 to TRBJ2-7; TRBD2 is a possible D gene (5 bases). CDR3 amino acids: CASAILPRGPNYEQYF. DNA for the CDR3: TGTGCCAGTGCGATCCTCCCCCGAGGGCCGAACTACGAGCAGTACTTC.